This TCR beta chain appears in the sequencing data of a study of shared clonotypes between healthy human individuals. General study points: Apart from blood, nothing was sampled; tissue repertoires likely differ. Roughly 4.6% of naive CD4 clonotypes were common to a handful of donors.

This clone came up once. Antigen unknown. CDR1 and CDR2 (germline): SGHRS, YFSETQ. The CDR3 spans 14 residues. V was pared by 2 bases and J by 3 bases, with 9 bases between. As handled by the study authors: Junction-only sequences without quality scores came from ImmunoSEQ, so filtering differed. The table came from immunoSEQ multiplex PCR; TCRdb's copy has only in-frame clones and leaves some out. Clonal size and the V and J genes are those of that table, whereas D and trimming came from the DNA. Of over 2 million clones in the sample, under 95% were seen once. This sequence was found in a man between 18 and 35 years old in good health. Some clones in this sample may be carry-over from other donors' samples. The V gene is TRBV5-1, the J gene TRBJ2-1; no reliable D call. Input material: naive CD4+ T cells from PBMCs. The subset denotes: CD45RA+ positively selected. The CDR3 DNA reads TGCGCCAGCAGCTTACGGCCACTCTACAATGAGCAGTTCTTC. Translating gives CASSLRPLYNEQFF.